The entry below describes one T cell receptor (beta chain). Sequencing was performed with immunoSEQ multiplex PCR; in TCRdb, only in-frame clones are kept and a portion is missing. The sample has 2 million to 2.5 million clones, over 90% seen once. The sample is drawn from a study of shared clonotypes between healthy human individuals. The V gene's germline CDR1 is WSHSY and CDR2 SAAADI. V gave up 7 bases and J gave up 4 bases; unmatched junction bases: 15. The CDR3 is made up of 17 amino acids. This TCR came from a man younger than 30 in good health. Some clones in this sample may be carry-over from other donors' samples. The material sequenced was naive CD4+ T cells from PBMCs. As for subset: CD45RA+ positively selected. J is TRBJ2-7 and V is TRBV10-2; 11 bases align to TRBD2. DNA of the CDR3: TGCGCCAGCAAGAAGATGATAGCGGGAGGGCCTAAGTACGAGCAGTACTTC. It is translated as CASKKMIAGGPKYEQYF.